This is a list of T cell receptor beta chains from one sample in a study of identical twins. TCRdb fed the 5' RACE reads into MiXCR, producing one record per CDR3 protein. In the table there are about 700,000 distinct CDR3 sequences, 8.6% of which are singletons. These data were likewise used in another study, on yellow fever vaccine responses in identical twins.

Material: PBMCs. These receptors all come from a young woman in good health. Each CDR3 is given with its conserved first and last residue. Fields, in order: D gene, J gene, clone size, V gene, CDR3 protein, CDR3 DNA. D genes are given only for firm matches. Clone size is not always given. Where it is, it says once, few, many or a class for expanded clones.

-	TRBJ2-2	many	TRBV5-1	CASSPLIDSNTGELFF	TGCGCCAGCAGCCCCCTGATTGACAGCAACACCGGGGAGCTGTTTTTT
-	TRBJ1-2	few	TRBV6-2/TRBV6-3	CASSTQTGRLIPPRGYTF	TGTGCCAGCAGTACCCAAACAGGAAGGCTAATACCACCTCGAGGCTACACCTTC
-	TRBJ2-3	-	TRBV3-1	CASSQEGPWGISDTQYF	TGTGCCAGCAGCCAAGAGGGACCTTGGGGAATTTCAGATACGCAGTATTTT
-	TRBJ2-7	few	TRBV7-6	CASSLATGGALNEQYF	TGTGCCAGCAGCTTAGCGACTGGAGGGGCCCTGAACGAGCAGTACTTC
-	TRBJ2-6	-	TRBV27	CASSLWRGAGANVLTF	TGTGCCAGCAGTTTATGGCGAGGGGCCGGGGCCAACGTCCTGACTTTC
TRBD2	TRBJ2-5	-	TRBV9	CASSVAGGRQETQYF	TGTGCCAGCAGCGTAGCGGGGGGGCGCCAAGAGACCCAGTACTTC
TRBD1	TRBJ2-7	few	TRBV27	CASSIGTGEAYEQYF	TGTGCCAGCAGTATCGGGACAGGGGAAGCCTACGAGCAGTACTTC
-	TRBJ1-1	few	TRBV9	CASSVVPTGITAEAFF	TGTGCCAGCAGCGTAGTTCCCACAGGGATAACGGCTGAAGCTTTCTTT
-	TRBJ2-2	few	TRBV30	CAWSVGTGANTGELFF	TGTGCCTGGAGTGTTGGCACTGGCGCGAACACCGGGGAGCTGTTTTTT
-	TRBJ2-1	many	TRBV6-5	CASGARRNEQFF	TGTGCCAGCGGGGCGCGTAGGAATGAGCAGTTCTTC
TRBD2	TRBJ2-1	many	TRBV29-1	CSVGLVAGTLSFF	TGCAGCGTCGGACTAGTGGCGGGGACGTTATCTTTCTTC
-	TRBJ2-7	-	TRBV10-3	CAISGKGPDEQYF	TGTGCCATCAGTGGGAAGGGACCCGACGAGCAGTACTTC
TRBD1	TRBJ1-2	few	TRBV6-2/TRBV6-3	CASRPGTVYGYTF	TGTGCCAGCAGGCCTGGGACAGTCTATGGCTACACCTTC
-	TRBJ1-2	-	TRBV7-9	CASSPELGNYGYTF	TGTGCCAGCAGCCCCGAACTAGGGAACTATGGCTACACCTTC
-	TRBJ2-7	few	TRBV10-3	CAISESMLVDRYEQYF	TGTGCCATCAGTGAGTCGATGCTCGTCGACCGCTACGAGCAGTACTTC
-	TRBJ2-1	-	TRBV2	CASREDPYNEQFF	TGTGCCAGCAGGGAAGATCCCTACAATGAGCAGTTCTTC
-	TRBJ2-1	-	TRBV4-3	CASSQIGWGEQFF	TGCGCCAGCAGCCAAATCGGGTGGGGTGAGCAGTTCTTC
TRBD1	TRBJ1-1	many	TRBV6-4	CASSDSETGEAFF	TGTGCCAGCAGTGACTCAGAGACAGGGGAAGCTTTCTTT
TRBD1	TRBJ1-1	many	TRBV20-1	CKPGQGVWTEAFF	TGCAAGCCGGGACAGGGGGTATGGACTGAAGCTTTCTTT
TRBD2	TRBJ2-5	once	TRBV6-2/TRBV6-3	CASSYSRKRGSGGQETQYF	TGTGCCAGCAGTTACTCGCGGAAAAGGGGTAGCGGGGGACAAGAGACCCAGTACTTC
TRBD2	TRBJ2-7	-	TRBV12-3/TRBV12-4	CASSLARGVRVSYEQYF	TGTGCCAGCAGTTTAGCGCGGGGGGTGAGGGTCTCCTACGAGCAGTACTTC
-	TRBJ2-1	-	TRBV2	CASSEGAATYNEQFF	TGTGCCAGCAGTGAGGGAGCGGCGACCTACAATGAGCAGTTCTTC
-	TRBJ2-7	many	TRBV27	CASSYGGNYEQYF	TGTGCCAGCAGTTATGGGGGAAACTACGAGCAGTACTTC
-	TRBJ2-3	few	TRBV11-1	CASTVPTMGYTQYF	TGTGCCAGCACCGTTCCAACGATGGGGTATACGCAGTATTTT
-	TRBJ2-3	-	TRBV29-1	CSGGGDTQYF	TGCAGCGGGGGAGGCGATACGCAGTATTTT
-	TRBJ1-6	few	TRBV7-2	CASSFRRQGKGSPLHF	TGTGCCAGCAGCTTTAGGCGTCAGGGGAAGGGTTCACCCCTCCACTTT
-	TRBJ2-3	few	TRBV27	CASSPPVGYPTDTQYF	TGTGCCAGCAGCCCCCCCGTGGGGTACCCCACAGATACGCAGTATTTT
TRBD2	TRBJ2-7	many	TRBV20-1	CSASSTSGRTSYEQYF	TGCAGTGCTAGCTCTACTAGCGGGAGGACATCTTACGAGCAGTACTTC
TRBD1	TRBJ1-6	-	TRBV14	CASSDRGYNSPLHF	TGTGCCAGCAGTGACAGGGGTTATAATTCACCCCTCCACTTT
TRBD2	TRBJ2-3	-	TRBV30	CAWSPPTSGVSDTQYF	TGTGCCTGGAGTCCCCCGACTAGCGGGGTCAGCGATACGCAGTATTTT